Listed here are 29 T cell receptor beta chains from one sample, sequenced in a study of shared clonotypes between healthy human individuals. TCRdb's copy holds only in-frame clones and misses some; the assay was immunoSEQ multiplex PCR. The sample yields 550,000 to 800,000 clones, around 72% seen once. Sequencing was performed on memory CD4+ T cells sorted from blood. Subset denoted: CD45RA-negative fraction. These receptors were taken from a woman in her 30s in good health.

The chain has TRBV5-1 and TRBJ2-5; TRBD2 agrees at 11 bases. CDR3 size: 17 residues. The V segment lost 0 bases and the J segment 5 bases; nucleotides outside the gene matches: 9. Per germline, CDR1 SGHRS and CDR2 YFSETQ. The CDR3 DNA reads as TGCGCCAGCAGCTTGGGACTTCTAGCGGGAGGTTGGGAGACCCAGTACTTC. Its translation is CASSLGLLAGGWETQYF.

The chain recombines TRBV29-1 with TRBJ2-1, with D possibly being TRBD1 (6 bases). From germline, CDR1 is SQVTM and CDR2 ANQGSEA. This CDR3 comprises 15 residues. Trimming shortened V by 7 bases and J by 0 bases, and 16 bases separated the two germline ends. The chain's CDR3 is CSGGHNLNSYNEQFF. In DNA, the CDR3 is TGCAGCGGGGGACATAACCTTAACTCCTACAATGAGCAGTTCTTC.

This clone was found once. The chain recombines TRBV5-1 with TRBJ2-7; 7 bases line up with TRBD2. This CDR3 has 15 residues. V gave up 4 bases and J gave up 0 bases; unmatched junction bases: 7. Per the germline V gene, CDR1 is SGHRS and CDR2 is YFSETQ. CDR3 in DNA: TGCGCCAGCAGCCGACAGCGGGGCCTCTCCTACGAGCAGTACTTC. It codes for CASSRQRGLSYEQYF.

J is TRBJ2-7 and V is TRBV5-1, with 11 positions matching TRBD2. After removal of 0 bases from V and 4 bases from J, the junction contained 6 bases not matched to a gene. CDR3 length: 16 amino acids. Germline V gene sequence: CDR1 SGHRS, CDR2 YFSETQ. The CDR3 DNA is TGCGCCAGCAGCTTGGCCCTCACTAGCGGGAGATACGAGCAGTACTTC. It codes for CASSLALTSGRYEQYF. Filled out from reference TRBV5-1 and TRBJ2-7, the complete variable domain reads KAGVTQTPRYLIKTRGQQVTLSCSPISGHRSVSWYQQTPGQGLQFLFEYFSETQRNKGNFPGRFSGRQFSNSRSEMNVSTLELGDSALYLCASSLALTSGRYEQYFGPGTRLTVT.

V is TRBV18 and J is TRBJ1-2, with TRBD1 identical over 8 bases. The junction had 10 bases not matched to a gene; V was cut back by 5 bases and J by 5 bases. There are 15 residues in the CDR3. CDR1 is KGHSH, CDR2 LQKENI, per germline. The CDR3 sequence: CASSSTGQGEYGYTF. The CDR3 nucleotides are TGTGCCAGCTCATCGACCGGACAGGGAGAATATGGCTACACCTTC.

CDR3 residues: CASSKSPGAGSNIQYF. For the CDR3, the DNA is TGTGCCAGCAGTAAATCGCCCGGGGCCGGATCAAACATTCAGTACTTC. This chain joins TRBV2 and TRBJ2-4; D is perhaps TRBD1 or TRBD2 (5 bases each). The V end lost 5 bases, the J end lost 6 bases, and 20 bases lay between the germline ends. The CDR3 contains 16 residues. The germline CDR1 and CDR2 sequences are SNHLY and FYNNEI.

This clone was recorded many times. The rearrangement uses TRBV2 and TRBJ1-4; D unclear. V gave up 4 bases and J gave up 4 bases, with 7 bases separating them. Germline V lookup: CDR1 SNHLY, CDR2 FYNNEI. The CDR3 covers 13 residues. The CDR3 DNA sequence: TGTGCCAGCAGTGTCGGCTTTAATGAAAAACTGTTTTTT. Its translation: CASSVGFNEKLFF.

The rearrangement joins TRBV28 to TRBJ1-2; 8 nucleotides align to TRBD1. There are 14 residues in the CDR3. CDR1 is MDHEN, CDR2 SYDVKM, per germline. With V trimmed by 5 bases and J by 8 bases, 10 bases remained unmatched. The CDR3 loop reads CASSPDGQGRGYTF. The CDR3, as DNA: TGTGCCAGCAGTCCCGACGGACAGGGAAGAGGCTACACCTTC.

This clone has just a few counts. The J gene is TRBJ2-4, the V gene TRBV2; D not certain. Germline CDR1 SNHLY, CDR2 FYNNEI. This CDR3 is 15 amino acids long. Trimming shortened V by 2 bases and J by 7 bases, and 15 bases separated the two germline ends. The CDR3 DNA reads TGTGCCAGCAGTGAACGGTTAGGGCAGGCGAACATTCAGTACTTC. Translation gives CASSERLGQANIQYF.

This sequence joins TRBV4-1 and TRBJ2-3; D is unclear. Trimming pared 1 base from V and 1 base from J, leaving 18 bases between. The CDR3 sequence is 18 residues long. CDR1 and CDR2 (germline): MGHRA, YSYEKL. The CDR3 sequence: CASSQVADSQPGTDTQYF. The CDR3 DNA sequence: TGCGCCAGCAGCCAAGTGGCCGACTCCCAACCGGGCACAGATACGCAGTATTTT.

The gene calls are TRBV7-6 and TRBJ2-3, with 7 positions matching TRBD2. V lost 5 bases and J lost 2; bases outside the gene matches: 4. The CDR3 is made up of 14 amino acids. Per the germline V gene, CDR1 is SGHVS and CDR2 is FNYEAQ. In DNA form, the CDR3 reads TGTGCCAGCAGCCCCGGGGGGAACACAGATACGCAGTATTTT. It translates to CASSPGGNTDTQYF. The variable domain in full, completed from reference TRBV7-6 and TRBJ2-3, reads GAGVSQSPRYKVTKRGQDVALRCDPISGHVSLYWYRQALGQGPEFLTYFNYEAQQDKSGLPNDRFSAERPEGSISTLTIQRTEQRDSAMYRCASSPGGNTDTQYFGPGTRLTVL.

This clone has a single count. V and J are TRBV6-5 and TRBJ2-3, with D possibly matching TRBD1 (5 bases). This CDR3 contains 14 residues. V was trimmed by 4 bases and J by 0 bases, leaving 8 bases between them. The germline CDR1 and CDR2 sequences are MNHEY and SVGAGI. The CDR3: CASSWQGSTDTQYF. The CDR3 coding sequence is TGTGCCAGCAGTTGGCAGGGAAGCACAGATACGCAGTATTTT.

The V and J genes are TRBV19 and TRBJ1-5, with 7 bases that match TRBD1. The CDR3 totals 16 residues. V lost 2 bases and J lost 3; bases outside the gene matches: 7. CDR1 is LNHDA and CDR2 is SQIVND in the germline V gene (reference sequence). CDR3 in DNA: TGTGCCAGTAGTATAAGTGGGCAGGGGGTCAATCAGCCCCAGCATTTT. Its protein product is CASSISGQGVNQPQHF.

The chain has TRBV28 and TRBJ1-1; D is unresolved. CDR3 size: 11 residues. Germline V CDR1 and CDR2: MDHEN, SYDVKM. V shed 6 bases and J shed 7 bases, with 9 bases lying between them. The CDR3 spells CASRSLGEAFF. The CDR3 DNA reads TGTGCCAGCAGGTCCCTAGGTGAAGCTTTCTTT. Variable domain in full (rest from reference TRBV28 and TRBJ1-1): DVKVTQSSRYLVKRTGEKVFLECVQDMDHENMFWYRQDPGLGLRLIYFSYDVKMKEKGDIPEGYSVSREKKERFSLILESASTNQTSMYLCASRSLGEAFFGQGTRLTVV.

The chain combines TRBV5-1 with TRBJ2-4; the D call may be TRBD1 or TRBD2 (6 bases each). This CDR3 has 16 amino acids. CDR1 is SGHRS and CDR2 is YFSETQ in the germline V gene. Trimming shortened V by 3 bases and J by 5 bases, and 18 bases separated the two germline ends. CDR3 sequence reads: CASSSDRMGGQNIQYF. The DNA for the CDR3 is TGCGCCAGCAGCTCGGACAGAATGGGGGGCCAAAACATTCAGTACTTC.

The chain has TRBV18 and TRBJ1-1; TRBD1 might be the D (5 bases). The CDR3 is made up of 17 amino acids. The V gene lost 3 bases and the J gene lost 5 bases, with 22 bases spanning the gap. CDR1 is KGHSH and CDR2 is LQKENI in the germline V gene. The CDR3: CASSPLGGTEVETEAFF. In DNA form, the CDR3 reads TGTGCCAGCTCACCTTTAGGAGGGACGGAGGTGGAAACTGAAGCTTTCTTT.

The chain joins TRBV18 to TRBJ2-5, with 7 bases fitting TRBD1. This CDR3 region has 15 residues. J was trimmed by 4 bases and V by 1 base; bases with no gene match: 6. In germline, CDR1 is KGHSH, CDR2 LQKENI. The CDR3 reads CASSPQGALGETQYF. Here the CDR3 DNA reads TGTGCCAGCTCACCACAGGGGGCATTGGGAGAGACCCAGTACTTC.

V usage is TRBV19 and J usage is TRBJ1-2; 9 bases are a match to TRBD1. V shed 1 base and J 5 bases; nucleotides not matched to a gene: 8. Germline assignment: CDR1 LNHDA and CDR2 SQIVND (reference sequence). CDR3 length: 16 amino acids. In DNA, the CDR3 is TGTGCCAGTAGTATAGGAGCCGGGACAGGGCGTTATGGCTACACCTTC. It specifies CASSIGAGTGRYGYTF.

The rearrangement links TRBV4-1 to TRBJ2-1; D might be TRBD1 (6 bases). V was shortened by 4 bases and J by 5 bases, with 24 bases between the two germline ends. CDR3 length equals 18 residues. Germline V gives CDR1 MGHRA, CDR2 YSYEKL. CDR3 loop: CASSRITTTGQGNNEQFF. CDR3 sequence (DNA): TGCGCCAGCAGCCGAATCACTACTACAGGGCAAGGAAACAATGAGCAGTTCTTC.

The V gene is TRBV19, the J gene TRBJ1-1, with 9 positions matching TRBD1. CDR1 is LNHDA and CDR2 is SQIVND in the germline V gene (reference sequence). Trimming cost V 7 bases and J 4 bases; bases outside gene matches: 4. The CDR3 runs to 13 residues. CDR3 protein: CASKLQGATEAFF. CDR3 in DNA: TGTGCCAGTAAACTACAGGGGGCCACTGAAGCTTTCTTT.

The V call is TRBV15, the J call TRBJ2-1; D may be TRBD2 (7 bases). CDR3 length equals 14 residues. The V gene lost 0 bases and the J gene lost 9 bases, with 12 bases spanning the gap. CDR1 is LNHNV, CDR2 YYDKDF, per germline (reference sequence). The CDR3 loop is CATSRDRGGSEQFF. Here the CDR3 DNA reads TGTGCCACCAGCAGAGATCGCGGGGGCAGTGAGCAGTTCTTC.

CDR3 residues: CSVLGQGGYTF. The CDR3 nucleotides are TGCAGCGTTCTCGGACAGGGCGGCTACACCTTC. The chain links TRBV29-1 to TRBJ1-2; 8 bases are shared with TRBD1. J gave up 8 bases and V 5 bases, and 4 bases lay outside the gene matches. CDR1 SQVTM and CDR2 ANQGSEA come from the germline V gene. This CDR3 has 11 residues.

The chain couples TRBV27 to TRBJ2-1; 12 nucleotides align to TRBD2. The CDR3 sequence is 15 residues long. V dropped 5 bases and J dropped 7; count of bases not matched to a gene: 6. Germline V gives CDR1 MNHEY, CDR2 SMNVEV (reference sequence). The CDR3 DNA follows: TGTGCCAGCAGTCCATCTAGCGGGAGGGAGAATGAGCAGTTCTTC. Protein: CASSPSSGRENEQFF.

Remarks on this clone: Other DNA sequences from this sample encode an identical CDR3 as well. V and J are TRBV7-9 and TRBJ1-2; no reliable D call. Germline CDR1 and CDR2: SEHNR and FQNEAQ (reference sequence). The V gene lost 0 bases and the J gene lost 8 bases, with 7 bases spanning the gap. The CDR3 runs to 12 residues. CDR3 residues: CASSLAAGGYTF. CDR3 coding DNA: TGTGCCAGCAGCTTAGCGGCGGGCGGCTACACCTTC. The full variable domain, in which reference TRBV7-9 and TRBJ1-2 provide the parts outside the CDR3, is DTGVSQNPRHKITKRGQNVTFRCDPISEHNRLYWYRQTLGQGPEFLTYFQNEAQLEKSRLLSDRFSAERPKGSFSTLEIQRTEQGDSAMYLCASSLAAGGYTFGSGTRLTVV.

The chain combines TRBV2 with TRBJ1-2; 9 positions match TRBD1. The CDR3 consists of 13 residues. Per the germline V gene, CDR1 is SNHLY and CDR2 is FYNNEI. V was clipped by 10 bases and J by 8 bases; unmatched bases: 11. CDR3 region: CANRTGAGGGYTF. The CDR3 nucleotides read TGTGCCAACAGGACAGGGGCAGGAGGAGGCTACACCTTC.

The V and J genes are TRBV9 and TRBJ1-2; D gene uncertain. V dropped 5 bases and J dropped 2 bases, with 10 bases sitting between them. CDR3 length: 13 residues. Germline V gene data show CDR1 as SGDLS and CDR2 as YYNGEE. CDR3 amino acids: CASSTPGNYGYTF. DNA for the CDR3: TGTGCCAGCAGTACACCCGGAAACTATGGCTACACCTTC.

The rearrangement joins TRBV4-1 to TRBJ1-4; tentative D call: TRBD1 (6 bases). In germline, CDR1 is MGHRA, CDR2 YSYEKL. V gave up 4 bases and J gave up 2 bases, with 8 bases separating them. The CDR3 has 14 residues. The chain's CDR3 is CASSLRGTNEKLFF. DNA for the CDR3: TGCGCCAGCAGCCTCAGGGGTACTAATGAAAAACTGTTTTTT.

The chain joins TRBV27 to TRBJ1-5, with TRBD1 identical over 7 bases. Germline CDR1 is MNHEY and CDR2 is SMNVEV (reference sequence). V trimming: 9 bases; J trimming: 1 base; junction bases outside the gene matches: 6. The CDR3 contains 14 residues. In DNA form, the CDR3 reads TGTGCCAGTAGTACAGGGGTCAGCAATCAGCCCCAGCATTTT. Protein product: CASSTGVSNQPQHF.

The V and J genes are TRBV6-6 and TRBJ1-1; possible D gene TRBD1, 6 bases. This CDR3 has 15 amino acids. The germline V gene has CDR1 MNHNY and CDR2 SVGAGI (reference sequence). Trimming shortened V by 6 bases and J by 1 base, and 15 bases separated the two germline ends. CDR3 DNA sequence: TGTGCCAGCAGAATACGACAGGATTCGAACACTGAAGCTTTCTTT. Its protein product is CASRIRQDSNTEAFF.